This T cell receptor (beta chain) was recorded in a study of blood T cell repertoires in COVID-19. Repertoires were generated with immunoSEQ multiplex PCR, while TCRdb's copy carries only in-frame clones and drops some. The sample has hundreds of thousands of clones; 80% to 90% are singletons. The CDR3 sequence is 15 residues long. The V end lost 6 bases, the J end lost 3 bases, and 17 bases lay between the germline ends. CDR1 and CDR2 from the germline V gene are KGHSH and LQKENI. This TCR was sampled from a man younger than 35 who had recovered from COVID-19. Sequencing was carried out using PBMCs or T cells enriched from blood (not recorded which). The rearrangement uses TRBV18 and TRBJ1-1; no clear D. The CDR3 reads CASSPPSQSDTEAFF. CDR3 DNA: TGTGCCAGCTCCCCTCCTTCACAGTCGGACACTGAAGCTTTCTTT.